The 26 T cell receptor beta chains given below trace back to one sample, sequenced in a study of blood T cells in healthy people across ages. Primed by a sample-barcoded 5' primer and a J-beta primer mix, a second PCR proceeded for about 6 to 12 cycles. TCRdb reprocessed the 5' RACE reads via MiXCR and lists one record per CDR3 protein. The data show over 1,500,000 distinct CDR3 sequences, roughly two fifths seen once. Sequenced material: blood. Source of these receptors: a human donor in good health.

This clonotype turned up a few times. J is TRBJ2-3 and V is TRBV7-2, with D unresolved. CDR3 length: 14 residues. The germline V gene encodes CDR1 SGHTA and CDR2 FQGNSA. Between the trimmed V and J ends, which lost 2 bases and 3 bases, there was a span of 9 bases. The CDR3 region has the DNA TGTGCCAGCAGCTTACTAGTCGCAACAGATACGCAGTATTTT. Translating gives CASSLLVATDTQYF.

The chain couples TRBV6-2 or TRBV6-3 to TRBJ1-5; 7 nucleotides match TRBD1. There are 15 residues in the CDR3. Trimming took 6 bases from V and 2 from J; bases not matched to a gene: 7. The germline V gene encodes CDR1 MNHEY and CDR2 SVGEGT. The CDR3 DNA sequence: TGTGCCAGCAGAACTACCGGGACAGGCAATCAGCCCCAGCATTTT. This encodes CASRTTGTGNQPQHF.

This chain joins TRBV11-2 and TRBJ2-4, with TRBD2 matching 8 bases. The CDR3 runs to 18 residues. Germline V CDR1 and CDR2: SGHAT, FQNNGV. Germline trimming cut 5 bases from V and 0 bases from J; bases unmatched to any gene: 12. Here the CDR3 reads CASSPGARAGVAKNIQYF. The CDR3 DNA reads as TGTGCCAGCAGCCCAGGGGCTCGAGCGGGGGTAGCCAAAAACATTCAGTACTTC. Using reference TRBV11-2 and TRBJ2-4 for the parts outside the CDR3, the full variable domain is EAGVAQSPRYKIIEKRQSVAFWCNPISGHATLYWYQQILGQGPKLLIQFQNNGVVDDSQLPKDRFSAERLKGVDSTLKIQPAKLEDSAVYLCASSPGARAGVAKNIQYFGAGTRLSVL.

The V gene is TRBV4-2, the J gene TRBJ2-3; 9 nucleotides agree with TRBD2. This CDR3 region has 16 residues. V lost 3 bases to trimming and J lost 14 bases; unmatched junction nucleotides: 18. The V gene's germline CDR1 is LGHNA and CDR2 YNFKEQ. CDR3 bases: TGTGCCAGCAGCCATCCATTTAGGAAACAGCGGGGGGTACCGTATTTT. The encoded protein is CASSHPFRKQRGVPYF.

The V and J genes are TRBV12-3 or TRBV12-4 and TRBJ1-5; no definite D call. The CDR3 runs to 13 residues. Trimming removed 4 bases from V and 11 bases from J, with 15 bases in between. CDR3 region: CASSSSPYGAQHF. The DNA for the CDR3 is TGTGCCAGCAGTTCCTCTCCGTATGGGGCCCAGCATTTT.

This chain links TRBV7-3 with TRBJ2-5; D may be TRBD1 or TRBD2 (6 bases each). The CDR3 extends over 15 amino acids. V was cut by 1 base and J by 5 bases, with 14 bases left in between. Germline V gene lookup returns CDR1 SGHTA and CDR2 FQGTGA. This CDR3 reads CASSLKGGGYETQYF. The CDR3 DNA follows: TGTGCCAGCAGCTTAAAAGGAGGGGGTTATGAGACCCAGTACTTC. The whole variable domain, remainder taken from reference TRBV7-3 and TRBJ2-5, is GAGVSQTPSNKVTEKGKYVELRCDPISGHTALYWYRQSLGQGPEFLIYFQGTGAADDSGLPNDRFFAVRPEGSVSTLKIQRTERGDSAVYLCASSLKGGGYETQYFGPGTRLLVL.

CDR3 protein: CASSLTFGAIGYTF. In nucleotides, the CDR3 is TGCGCCAGCAGCTTGACCTTCGGGGCTATCGGCTACACCTTC. This chain links TRBV5-1 with TRBJ1-2, with D perhaps TRBD1 (5 bases). The CDR3 is 14 residues long. Trimming took off 1 base at V and 8 bases at J, with 15 bases between the two ends. Germline lookup yields CDR1 SGHRS and CDR2 YFSETQ.

A word on this clonotype: The junction departs from germline at one end; a sequencing error may be responsible. The chain couples TRBV5-1 to TRBJ2-1, with TRBD1 matching over 7 bases. The CDR3 runs to 15 residues. Germline loops: CDR1 SGHRS, CDR2 YFSETQ. The CDR3 DNA is TGCGCCAGCACCCCAGGGGACAGCCCCTCCAATGAGCAATTCTTC. Encoded protein: CASTPGDSPSNEQFF.

This clonotype was detected once. One end of the junction fails to match germline, which may point to a read error. This rearrangement joins TRBV29-1 to TRBJ2-1, with D perhaps TRBD1 or TRBD2 (6 bases each). There are 15 residues in the CDR3. Germline loops: CDR1 SQVTM, CDR2 ANQGSEA. CDR3 loop: CSHPRGESSYNKQFF. The CDR3 DNA is TGCAGTCACCCGAGGGGGGAGAGCTCCTACAATAAGCAGTTCTTC.

The V and J genes are TRBV6-6 and TRBJ1-1; tentatively, D is TRBD1 (5 bases). This CDR3 is built from 15 residues. Looked up from germline, CDR1 is MNHNY and CDR2 is SVGAGI (reference sequence). V was clipped by 0 bases and J by 7 bases, with 15 bases between them. CDR3 sequence: CASSYSRGRGGEAFF. The CDR3 DNA follows: TGTGCCAGCAGTTACTCGAGGGGAAGGGGCGGTGAAGCTTTCTTT.

This rearrangement joins TRBV6-2 or TRBV6-3 to TRBJ1-2, with no clear D. CDR3 size: 14 residues. The V gene lost 6 bases and the J gene lost 4 bases, with 15 bases spanning the gap. Germline V gives CDR1 MNHEY, CDR2 SVGEGT. CDR3 nucleotide sequence: TGTGCCAGCAGGCCCCTCGGGGTGGTCTATGGCTACACCTTC. The encoded protein is CASRPLGVVYGYTF.

This clonotype was picked up many times. CDR3 region: CASSELGLRRETQYF. Written as DNA, the CDR3 is TGTGCCAGCAGTGAATTAGGCCTCCGCCGGGAGACCCAGTACTTC. The chain uses TRBV2 and TRBJ2-5; D unresolved. Germline CDR1 reads SNHLY; CDR2 reads FYNNEI. The CDR3 totals 15 residues. The V gene lost 2 bases and the J gene lost 5 bases, with 15 bases spanning the gap.

Worth noting for this clonotype: With a much larger clone just one base away, this may be a read error. No conserved phenylalanine or tryptophan is present at the end of the CDR3, so a read error is the likely explanation. This sequence joins TRBV7-2 and TRBJ2-5, with 14 bases lining up with TRBD2. Germline values: CDR1 SGHTA, CDR2 FQGNSA. The CDR3 runs to 15 residues. After removal of 5 bases from V and 5 bases from J, the junction contained 4 bases not matched to a gene. CDR3 nucleotide sequence: TGTGCCAGCAGCCTGACTAGCGGGGGGGCTGAGACCCAGTACTGC. It specifies CASSLTSGGAETQYC.

The V gene is TRBV28, the J gene TRBJ2-7, with 7 bases fitting TRBD2. Per the germline V gene, CDR1 is MDHEN and CDR2 is SYDVKM. The CDR3 consists of 14 residues. Trimming cost V 7 bases and J 7 bases; bases outside gene matches: 13. DNA for the CDR3: TGTGCCAGCACCCCCCCCGGGGGGTTCGAGGAGCAGTACTTC. Protein sequence: CASTPPGGFEEQYF.

J is TRBJ1-1 and V is TRBV28, with TRBD1 identical over 7 bases. CDR1 and CDR2 from the germline V gene are MDHEN and SYDVKM. This CDR3 has 19 residues. V dropped 2 bases and J dropped 0; count of bases not matched to a gene: 15. The CDR3 bases are TGTGCCAGCAGTTTAGACAGGGAGGGACGGACTAACATGAACACTGAAGCTTTCTTT. This encodes CASSLDREGRTNMNTEAFF.

The table lists this clonotype with a few counts. The V call is TRBV20-1, the J call TRBJ1-2; maybe TRBD1 (6 bases). The V and J ends lost 6 bases and 8 bases respectively, with 16 bases between them. CDR1 is DFQATT, CDR2 SNEGSKA, per germline (reference sequence). The CDR3 consists of 12 residues. The CDR3: CSAPRGAKGYTF. DNA for the CDR3: TGCAGTGCCCCGAGGGGGGCTAAGGGCTACACCTTC.

The chain uses TRBV20-1 and TRBJ1-2, with a tentative D call TRBD1 (6 bases). V lost 1 base to trimming and J lost 2 bases, with 17 bases between them. This CDR3 region has 16 residues. Germline CDR1 reads DFQATT; CDR2 reads SNEGSKA (reference sequence). This CDR3 is CSARAGTPRLNYGYTF. The CDR3 bases are TGCAGTGCTAGAGCCGGGACACCAAGATTAAACTATGGCTACACCTTC.

This clonotype has just one count. CDR3 DNA: TGCAGTGCTGGAGCAGGGGGCAGGGGCTATGGCTACACCTTC. Translating gives CSAGAGGRGYGYTF. The chain couples TRBV20-1 to TRBJ1-2, with 8 positions matching TRBD1. There are 14 residues in the CDR3. V was pared by 5 bases and J by 4 bases, with 9 bases of the junction left unmatched. The germline CDR1 and CDR2 sequences are DFQATT and SNEGSKA (reference sequence).

The V call is TRBV5-1, the J call TRBJ2-6; 11 bases match TRBD1. The germline V gene has CDR1 SGHRS and CDR2 YFSETQ. With 4 bases clipped from V and 3 bases from J, the junction kept 9 bases outside the gene matches. The CDR3 is 18 amino acids. CDR3 amino acids: CASSPNGQGAGGANVLTF. As DNA, the CDR3 is TGCGCCAGCAGCCCCAACGGACAGGGGGCTGGTGGGGCCAACGTCCTGACTTTC.

This clonotype was detected a few times. This rearrangement joins TRBV7-3 to TRBJ2-1; possibly TRBD2 for D (5 bases). In germline, CDR1 is SGHTA, CDR2 FQGTGA. V was trimmed by 6 bases and J by 5 bases, leaving 11 bases between them. This CDR3 comprises 13 residues. The CDR3 spells CASSAGINNEQFF. DNA for the CDR3: TGTGCCAGCAGTGCCGGGATAAACAATGAGCAGTTCTTC.

In the case of this clonotype: Germline and junction disagree at one end, which may indicate a read error. J is TRBJ2-4 and V is TRBV27; maybe TRBD2 (6 bases). The CDR3 runs to 17 residues. CDR1 MNHEY and CDR2 SMNVEV come from the germline V gene (reference sequence). CDR3 in amino acids: CTSSPWKGTGARNIQYF. In nucleotides, the CDR3 is TGTACCAGCAGTCCCTGGAAGGGAACGGGAGCCAGAAACATTCAGTACTTC.

The chain recombines TRBV12-3 or TRBV12-4 with TRBJ1-2; D gene ambiguous. With 5 bases removed from V and 8 bases from J, the gap between germline ends came to 15 bases. CDR3 length: 13 amino acids. CDR3 in DNA: TGTGCCAGCAGTCTTCAGCTAGGTTGGGGCTACACCTTC. Its protein is CASSLQLGWGYTF.

This clonotype was recorded a few times. The chain has TRBV28 and TRBJ2-7, with D perhaps being TRBD1 or TRBD2 (5 bases each). Germline V gene sequence: CDR1 MDHEN, CDR2 SYDVKM. The CDR3 sequence is 14 residues long. Between the trimmed V and J ends, which lost 5 bases and 1 base, there was a span of 12 bases. Here the CDR3 reads CASSLWDRSYEQYF. CDR3 coding DNA: TGTGCCAGCAGTCTGTGGGACCGATCCTACGAGCAGTACTTC. Full variable domain (remainder filled in from reference TRBV28 and TRBJ2-7): DVKVTQSSRYLVKRTGEKVFLECVQDMDHENMFWYRQDPGLGLRLIYFSYDVKMKEKGDIPEGYSVSREKKERFSLILESASTNQTSMYLCASSLWDRSYEQYFGPGTRLTVT.

This clonotype was observed at least ten times. V is TRBV7-6 and J is TRBJ2-1, with D perhaps matching TRBD1 or TRBD2 (5 bases each). CDR1 and CDR2 from the germline V gene are SGHVS and FNYEAQ. V was shortened by 1 base and J by 2 bases, with 21 bases between the two germline ends. The CDR3 loop spans 19 amino acids. The CDR3 spells CASSLGGRVEGAAYNEQFF. For the CDR3, the DNA is TGTGCCAGCAGCTTAGGTGGGCGGGTGGAAGGGGCGGCCTACAATGAGCAGTTCTTC.

V is TRBV7-8 and J is TRBJ2-7; 12 nucleotides align to TRBD2. V lost 5 bases to trimming and J lost 3 bases; unmatched junction nucleotides: 11. Germline V gene lookup returns CDR1 SGHVS and CDR2 FQNEAQ. This CDR3 region has 17 residues. The CDR3, as DNA: TGTGCCAGCAGCCCACGACTAGCGGGGGACCCGAACTACGAGCAGTACTTC. Its protein is CASSPRLAGDPNYEQYF.

The chain couples TRBV28 to TRBJ2-3, with D possibly matching TRBD2 (5 bases). This CDR3 is 15 amino acids long. Germline V gene sequence: CDR1 MDHEN, CDR2 SYDVKM. Between the trimmed V and J ends, which lost 10 bases and 2 bases, there was a span of 19 bases. CDR3 loop: CATIEGGQYTDTQYF. The CDR3 DNA sequence: TGTGCCACCATAGAGGGCGGCCAGTACACAGATACGCAGTATTTT.